This TCR beta chain was found in a study of control samples from healthy donors and cancer patients. The assay was immunoSEQ multiplex PCR, and TCRdb's table has in-frame clones only and misses some. The sample includes roughly 88,000 clones, around four fifths of them seen just once. CDR3 length equals 12 residues. Germline lookup yields CDR1 GTSNPN and CDR2 SVGIG (reference sequence). The V end lost 5 bases, the J end lost 4 bases, and 8 bases lay between the germline ends. Material: blood. The V and J genes are TRBV30 and TRBJ1-4; TRBD1 is a possible D gene (5 bases). This clonotype was obtained from a man between 25 and 39 years old in good health. The CDR3 here is CAWGTLNEKLFF. In nucleotides, the CDR3 is TGTGCCTGGGGGACCCTTAATGAAAAACTGTTTTTT. Filled out from reference TRBV30 and TRBJ1-4, the complete variable domain reads SQTIHQWPATLVQPVGSPLSLECTVEGTSNPNLYWYRQAAGRGLQLLFYSVGIGQISSEVPQNLSASRPQDRQFILSSKKLLLSDSGFYLCAWGTLNEKLFFGSGTQLSVL.